This T cell receptor (beta chain) was documented in a study of T-cell memory formation after mild COVID-19. Study conclusions and caveats: Contracting CD4+ clones were located mainly in CM and EM, and CD8+ clones in EMRA.

TCRdb passed the 5' RACE reads through MiXCR, listing each CDR3 protein once. The table records about 310,000 distinct CDR3 sequences, less than 20% of them present only once. The V end was cut by 5 bases, the J end by 5 bases, with 11 bases between. This CDR3 contains 13 residues. Per germline, CDR1 SGHTA and CDR2 FQGNSA. This clonotype was counted a few times. Its antigen is not identified. Input material: PBMCs or a T cell subset sorted from them (not recorded which). The TCR comes from a man younger than 30 who had mild COVID-19 (a few samples of this study predate the infection). Cell type and time point are not known. The chain recombines TRBV7-2 with TRBJ2-3; D possibly corresponds to TRBD2 (5 bases). The CDR3 protein is CASSQSGVDTQYF. Written as DNA, the CDR3 is TGTGCCAGCAGCCAATCCGGGGTAGATACGCAGTATTTT.